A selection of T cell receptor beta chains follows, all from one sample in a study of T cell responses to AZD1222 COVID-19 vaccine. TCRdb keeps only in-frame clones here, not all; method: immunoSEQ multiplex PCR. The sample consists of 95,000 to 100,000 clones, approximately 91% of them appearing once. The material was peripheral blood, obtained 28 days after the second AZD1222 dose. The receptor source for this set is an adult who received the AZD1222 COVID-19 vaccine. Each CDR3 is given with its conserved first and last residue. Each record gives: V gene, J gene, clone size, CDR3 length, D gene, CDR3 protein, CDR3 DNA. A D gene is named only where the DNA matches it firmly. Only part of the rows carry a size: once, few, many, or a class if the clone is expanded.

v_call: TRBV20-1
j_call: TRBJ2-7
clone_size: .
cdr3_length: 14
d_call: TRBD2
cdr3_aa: CSASSTSGLAEQYF
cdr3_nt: TGCAGTGCTAGTTCGACTAGCGGGTTGGCCGAGCAGTACTTC

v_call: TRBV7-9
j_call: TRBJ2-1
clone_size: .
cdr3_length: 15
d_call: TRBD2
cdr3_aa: CASSLEASGTASQFF
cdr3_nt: TGTGCCAGCAGCTTAGAGGCTAGCGGGACTGCCTCGCAGTTCTTC

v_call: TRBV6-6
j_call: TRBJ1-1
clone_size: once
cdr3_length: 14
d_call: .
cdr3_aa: CASSHRTMNTEAFF
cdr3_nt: TGTGCCAGCAGCCACAGGACAATGAACACTGAAGCTTTCTTT

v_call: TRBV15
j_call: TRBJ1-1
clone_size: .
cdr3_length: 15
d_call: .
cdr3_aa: CATSRGQHMNTEAFF
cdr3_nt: TGTGCCACCAGCAGAGGACAGCACATGAACACTGAAGCTTTCTTT

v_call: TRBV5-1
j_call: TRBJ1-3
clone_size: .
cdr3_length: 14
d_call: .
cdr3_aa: CASSTQTGGNTIYF
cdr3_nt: TGCGCCAGCAGCACCCAGACGGGCGGAAACACCATATATTTT

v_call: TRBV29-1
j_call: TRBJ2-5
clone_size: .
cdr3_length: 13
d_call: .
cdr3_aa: CSVERQSQETQYF
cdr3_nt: TGCAGCGTTGAAAGACAGAGCCAAGAGACCCAGTACTTC

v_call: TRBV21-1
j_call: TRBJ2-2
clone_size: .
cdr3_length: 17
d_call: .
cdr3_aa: CASSEGKRERNTGELFF
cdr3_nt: TGTGCCAGCAGCGAAGGAAAGCGGGAGCGTAACACCGGGGAGCTGTTTTTT

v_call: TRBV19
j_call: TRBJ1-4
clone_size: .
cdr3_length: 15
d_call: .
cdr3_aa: CASSWTAATNEKLFF
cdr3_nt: TGTGCCAGTAGTTGGACAGCCGCAACTAATGAAAAACTGTTTTTT

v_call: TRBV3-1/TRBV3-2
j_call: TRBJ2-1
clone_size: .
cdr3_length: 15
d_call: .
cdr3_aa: CASSPRPESYNEQFF
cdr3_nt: TGTGCCAGCAGCCCCCGCCCCGAGTCCTACAATGAGCAGTTCTTC

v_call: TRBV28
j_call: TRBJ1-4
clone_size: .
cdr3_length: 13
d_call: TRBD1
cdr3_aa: CASRTGNGEKLFF
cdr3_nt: TGTGCCAGCAGGACAGGGAACGGTGAAAAACTGTTTTTT

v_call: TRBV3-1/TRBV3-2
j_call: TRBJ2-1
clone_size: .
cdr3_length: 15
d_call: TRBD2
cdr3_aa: CASSQEREYYNEQFF
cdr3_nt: TGTGCCAGCAGCCAAGAGCGGGAGTACTACAATGAGCAGTTCTTC

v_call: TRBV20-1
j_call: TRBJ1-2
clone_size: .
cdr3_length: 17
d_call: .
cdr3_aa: CSASPGQLLPRGYGYTF
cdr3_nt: TGCAGTGCTAGTCCCGGACAGTTACTTCCGCGGGGCTATGGCTACACCTTC

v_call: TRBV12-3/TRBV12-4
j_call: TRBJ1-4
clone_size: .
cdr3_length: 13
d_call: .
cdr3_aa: CASRGSLGEKLFF
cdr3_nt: TGTGCCAGCAGAGGGTCACTGGGTGAAAAACTGTTTTTT

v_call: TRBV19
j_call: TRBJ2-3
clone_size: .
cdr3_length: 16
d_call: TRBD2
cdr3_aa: CASSVLAGDRTDTQYF
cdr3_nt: TGTGCCAGTAGTGTACTAGCGGGGGACCGCACAGATACGCAGTATTTT

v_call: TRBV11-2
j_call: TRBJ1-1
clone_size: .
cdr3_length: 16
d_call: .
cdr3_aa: CASSLDIGARNTEAFF
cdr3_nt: TGTGCCAGCAGCTTAGATATAGGTGCAAGGAACACTGAAGCTTTCTTT

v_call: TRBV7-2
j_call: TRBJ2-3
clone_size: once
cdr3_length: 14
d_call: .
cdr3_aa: CASSRGASTDTQYF
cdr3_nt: TGTGCCAGCAGCCGCGGGGCTAGCACAGATACGCAGTATTTT

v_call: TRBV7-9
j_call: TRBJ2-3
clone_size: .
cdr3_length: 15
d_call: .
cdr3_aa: CASSSRLASTDTQYF
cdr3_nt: TGTGCCAGCAGCTCCCGGTTAGCCAGCACAGATACGCAGTATTTT

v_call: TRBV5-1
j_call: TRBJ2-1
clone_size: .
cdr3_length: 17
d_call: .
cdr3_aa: CASSSHSGGGSYNEQFF
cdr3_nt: TGCGCCAGCAGCTCTCATAGCGGAGGGGGCTCCTACAATGAGCAGTTCTTC

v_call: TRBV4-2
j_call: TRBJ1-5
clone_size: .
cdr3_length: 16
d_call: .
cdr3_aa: CASSQDPVGGNQPQHF
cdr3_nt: TGTGCCAGCAGCCAAGATCCCGTCGGCGGGAATCAGCCCCAGCATTTT

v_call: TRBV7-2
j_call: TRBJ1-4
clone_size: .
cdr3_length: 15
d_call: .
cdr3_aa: CASSLVSRYNEKLFF
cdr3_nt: TGTGCCAGCAGCTTAGTCTCCAGGTACAATGAAAAACTGTTTTTT

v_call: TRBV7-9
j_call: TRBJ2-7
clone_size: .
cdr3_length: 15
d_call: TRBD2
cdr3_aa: CASNLAGESSYEQYF
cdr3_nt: TGTGCCAGCAACCTAGCGGGAGAGAGCTCCTACGAGCAGTACTTC

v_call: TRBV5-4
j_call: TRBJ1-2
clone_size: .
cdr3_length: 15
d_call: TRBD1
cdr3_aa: CASSPELTGGRGYTF
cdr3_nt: TGTGCCAGCAGCCCAGAACTAACAGGGGGCCGGGGCTACACCTTC

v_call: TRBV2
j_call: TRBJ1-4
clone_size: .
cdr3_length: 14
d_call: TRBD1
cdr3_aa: CASRGQTINEKLFF
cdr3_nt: TGTGCCAGCAGGGGACAGACTATTAATGAAAAACTGTTTTTT

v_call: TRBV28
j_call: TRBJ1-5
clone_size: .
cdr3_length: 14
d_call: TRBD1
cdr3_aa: CASSPDRAFQPQHF
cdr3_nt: TGTGCCAGCAGTCCCGACAGGGCCTTTCAGCCCCAGCATTTT

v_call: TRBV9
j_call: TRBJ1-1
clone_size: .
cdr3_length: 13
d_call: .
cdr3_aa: CASSVQGNTEAFF
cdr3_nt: TGTGCCAGCAGCGTACAGGGGAACACTGAAGCTTTCTTT

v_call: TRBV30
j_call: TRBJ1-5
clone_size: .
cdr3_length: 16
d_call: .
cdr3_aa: CAWSRGTSYSNQPQHF
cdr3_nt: TGTGCCTGGAGTCGTGGGACAAGCTATAGCAATCAGCCCCAGCATTTT

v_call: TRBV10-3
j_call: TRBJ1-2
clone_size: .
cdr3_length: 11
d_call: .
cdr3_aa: CAITDNYGYTF
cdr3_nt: TGTGCCATTACAGATAACTATGGCTACACCTTC

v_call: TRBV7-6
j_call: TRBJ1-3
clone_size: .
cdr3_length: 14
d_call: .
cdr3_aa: CASSLGHSGNTIYF
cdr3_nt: TGTGCCAGCAGCTTAGGTCACTCTGGAAACACCATATATTTT

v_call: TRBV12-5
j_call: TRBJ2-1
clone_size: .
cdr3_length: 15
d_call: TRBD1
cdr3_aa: CASGARTGEYNEQFF
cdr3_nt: TGTGCTAGTGGTGCCCGGACAGGGGAGTACAATGAGCAGTTCTTC

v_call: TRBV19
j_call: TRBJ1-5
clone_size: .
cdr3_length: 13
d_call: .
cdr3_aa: CASSSWGYQPQHF
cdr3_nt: TGTGCCAGTAGTAGTTGGGGGTATCAGCCCCAGCATTTT

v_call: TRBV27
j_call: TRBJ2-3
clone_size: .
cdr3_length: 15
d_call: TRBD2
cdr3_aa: CASRLAGGPADTQYF
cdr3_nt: TGTGCCAGCAGACTAGCGGGAGGGCCGGCAGATACGCAGTATTTT

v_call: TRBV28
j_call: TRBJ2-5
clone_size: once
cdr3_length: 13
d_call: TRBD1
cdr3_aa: CASIQPSGGTQYF
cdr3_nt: TGTGCCAGCATCCAGCCCTCAGGGGGCACCCAGTACTTC

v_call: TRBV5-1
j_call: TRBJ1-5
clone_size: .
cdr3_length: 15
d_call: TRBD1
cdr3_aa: CASSFTGGGDQPQHF
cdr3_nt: TGCGCCAGCAGCTTTACAGGGGGCGGGGATCAGCCCCAGCATTTT

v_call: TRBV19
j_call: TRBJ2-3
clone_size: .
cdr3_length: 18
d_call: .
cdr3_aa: CASSPAPGISPGADTQYF
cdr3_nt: TGTGCCAGTAGTCCCGCCCCAGGGATCTCTCCGGGGGCAGATACGCAGTATTTT

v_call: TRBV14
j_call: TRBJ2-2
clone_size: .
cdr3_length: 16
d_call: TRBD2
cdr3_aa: CASSQTSTSGIGELFF
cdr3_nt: TGTGCCAGCAGCCAGACTTCGACTAGCGGCATCGGGGAGCTGTTTTTT

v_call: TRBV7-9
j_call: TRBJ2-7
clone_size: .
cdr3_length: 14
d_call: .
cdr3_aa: CASSFGGRFYEQYF
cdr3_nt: TGTGCCAGCAGCTTCGGGGGACGGTTCTACGAGCAGTACTTC

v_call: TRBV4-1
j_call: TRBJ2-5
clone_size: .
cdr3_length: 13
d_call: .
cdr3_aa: CASSQPGQETQYF
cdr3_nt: TGCGCCAGCAGCCAACCAGGCCAAGAGACCCAGTACTTC

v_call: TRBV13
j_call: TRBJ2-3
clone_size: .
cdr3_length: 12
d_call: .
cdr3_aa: CASSLGRGTQYF
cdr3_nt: TGTGCCAGCAGCTTGGGAAGGGGGACGCAGTATTTT

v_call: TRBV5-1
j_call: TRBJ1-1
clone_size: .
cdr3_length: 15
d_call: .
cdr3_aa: CASSLLAGMNTEAFF
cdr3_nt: TGCGCCAGCAGCTTGTTGGCAGGGATGAACACTGAAGCTTTCTTT

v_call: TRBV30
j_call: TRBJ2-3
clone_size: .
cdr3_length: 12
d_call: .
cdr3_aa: CAWSVRGDTQYF
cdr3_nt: TGTGCCTGGAGTGTACGTGGAGATACGCAGTATTTT

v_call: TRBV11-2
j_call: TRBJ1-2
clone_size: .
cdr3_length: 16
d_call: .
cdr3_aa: CASSLESSAGVYGYTF
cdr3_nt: TGTGCCAGCAGCTTAGAATCCAGTGCCGGGGTCTATGGCTACACCTTC

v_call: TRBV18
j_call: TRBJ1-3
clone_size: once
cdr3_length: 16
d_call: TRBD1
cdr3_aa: CASSRETGISGNTIYF
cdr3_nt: TGTGCCAGCTCACGAGAGACAGGGATCTCTGGAAACACCATATATTTT

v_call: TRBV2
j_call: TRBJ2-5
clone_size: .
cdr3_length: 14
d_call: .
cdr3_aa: CANRRDQGQETQYF
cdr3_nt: TGTGCCAACCGAAGAGACCAGGGGCAAGAGACCCAGTACTTC

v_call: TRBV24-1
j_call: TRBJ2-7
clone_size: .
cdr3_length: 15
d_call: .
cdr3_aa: CATSDAAGDSYEQYF
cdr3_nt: TGTGCCACCAGTGACGCCGCAGGGGACTCCTACGAGCAGTACTTC

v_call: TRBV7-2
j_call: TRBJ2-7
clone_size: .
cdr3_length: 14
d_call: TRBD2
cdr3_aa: CASSRAVAGYEQYF
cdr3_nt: TGTGCCAGCAGCCGCGCTGTAGCGGGCTACGAGCAGTACTTC

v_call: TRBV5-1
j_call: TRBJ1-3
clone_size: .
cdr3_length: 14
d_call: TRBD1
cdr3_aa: CASSQTGSGNTIYF
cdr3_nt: TGCGCCAGCAGTCAGACAGGGTCAGGAAACACCATATATTTT

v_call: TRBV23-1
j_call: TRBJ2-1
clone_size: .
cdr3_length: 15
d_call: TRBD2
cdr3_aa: CASTPRGSLYNEQFF
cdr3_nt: TGCGCCAGCACCCCCCGCGGGAGCCTTTACAATGAGCAGTTCTTC

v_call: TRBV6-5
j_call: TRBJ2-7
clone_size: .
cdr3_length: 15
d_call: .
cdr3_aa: CASSIMGRPLYEQYF
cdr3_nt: TGTGCCAGCAGTATTATGGGCAGGCCCCTTTACGAGCAGTACTTC

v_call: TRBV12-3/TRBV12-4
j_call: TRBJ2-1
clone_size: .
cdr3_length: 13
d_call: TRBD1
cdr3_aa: CASSLPDRGQRFF
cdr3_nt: TGTGCCAGCAGTTTGCCCGACAGGGGGCAGCGGTTCTTC